Below, 29 T cell receptor beta chains from the same sample are listed, as sequenced in a study of T cell responses to AZD1222 COVID-19 vaccine. TCRdb's table, derived via immunoSEQ multiplex PCR, lists solely in-frame clones and lacks some. The repertoire has 90,000 to 150,000 clones, about 88% of them found once; the top ten carry roughly 2.4%. Here the sequenced sample was peripheral blood, taken on day 0 of AZD1222 vaccination. The receptor source for this set is an adult in good health.

This sequence joins TRBV7-8 and TRBJ1-1; tentatively, D is TRBD1 (5 bases). V was shortened by 4 bases and J by 1 base, with 7 bases between the two germline ends. The CDR3 spans 13 residues. Per germline, CDR1 SGHVS and CDR2 FQNEAQ. CDR3 residues: CASSYTGNTEAFF. The CDR3 DNA reads as TGTGCCAGCAGCTATACAGGGAACACTGAAGCTTTCTTT.

CDR3 protein: CATSRVTSVNIQYF. The DNA for the CDR3 is TGTGCCACCAGCAGAGTTACTAGCGTGAACATTCAGTACTTC. The chain is built from TRBV15 and TRBJ2-4; 7 bases fit TRBD2. V trimming: 1 base; J trimming: 7 bases; junction bases outside the gene matches: 4. In germline, CDR1 is LNHNV, CDR2 YYDKDF (reference sequence). The CDR3 runs to 14 residues.

The chain links TRBV27 to TRBJ1-1, with D possibly TRBD1 on 5 matching bases. The germline V gene encodes CDR1 MNHEY and CDR2 SMNVEV (reference sequence). Trimming pared 3 bases from V and 5 bases from J, leaving 16 bases between. The CDR3 totals 15 residues. The CDR3 is CASSFGTVRLTEAFF. DNA for the CDR3: TGTGCCAGCAGTTTCGGGACTGTCAGATTGACTGAAGCTTTCTTT.

This chain uses TRBV28 with TRBJ1-2; D not certain. The CDR3 spans 15 residues. Germline V gives CDR1 MDHEN, CDR2 SYDVKM. The V end was cut by 5 bases, the J end by 3 bases, with 16 bases between. The CDR3 is CASSELTERHYGYTF. The CDR3, as DNA: TGTGCCAGCAGTGAACTGACGGAAAGACACTATGGCTACACCTTC.

The chain couples TRBV10-3 to TRBJ2-2; 10 positions agree with TRBD2. CDR3 length: 16 residues. CDR1 and CDR2 (germline): ENHRY, SYGVKD. With 5 bases clipped from V and 5 bases from J, the junction kept 8 bases outside the gene matches. The CDR3 reads CAISLVGTSETGELFF. In DNA form, the CDR3 reads TGTGCCATCAGTCTGGTCGGGACTAGCGAAACCGGGGAGCTGTTTTTT.

The chain has TRBV9 and TRBJ2-3; the D is unclear. V shed 5 bases and J shed 0 bases, with 10 bases lying between them. From germline, CDR1 is SGDLS and CDR2 YYNGEE. The CDR3 spans 14 residues. The CDR3, as DNA: TGTGCCAGCAGTCCCACTCCGAGCACAGATACGCAGTATTTT. It yields the protein CASSPTPSTDTQYF.

The chain employs TRBV18 and TRBJ2-1, with 13 bases that match TRBD2. The length of the CDR3 is 16 residues. V trimming: 2 bases; J trimming: 4 bases; junction bases outside the gene matches: 2. Germline CDR1 is KGHSH and CDR2 is LQKENI. CDR3 sequence reads: CASSPGTSGTYNEQFF. The CDR3 DNA sequence: TGTGCCAGCTCACCAGGGACTAGCGGGACATACAATGAGCAGTTCTTC.

V usage is TRBV28 and J usage is TRBJ1-6; D gene unclear. The CDR3 sequence is 15 residues long. Trimming pared 6 bases from V and 1 base from J, leaving 10 bases between. Germline CDR1 and CDR2: MDHEN and SYDVKM. Here the CDR3 DNA reads TGTGCCAGCAGCCCACATGGGTCCTATAATTCACCCCTCCACTTT. Protein product: CASSPHGSYNSPLHF.

As for this clone: Other DNA sequences within the sample encode an identical CDR3. This sequence joins TRBV7-9 and TRBJ2-2; weak D call: TRBD1 (6 bases). V was trimmed by 0 bases and J by 4 bases, leaving 6 bases between them. Germline V lookup: CDR1 SEHNR, CDR2 FQNEAQ (reference sequence). CDR3 length equals 14 residues. CDR3 protein: CASSLAGGTGELFF. CDR3 in DNA: TGTGCCAGCAGCTTAGCAGGGGGCACCGGGGAGCTGTTTTTT.

The chain combines TRBV9 with TRBJ2-1; TRBD2 aligns across 9 bases. This CDR3 is 16 amino acids long. Trimming took 3 bases from V and 7 from J; bases not matched to a gene: 11. Germline CDR1 reads SGDLS; CDR2 reads YYNGEE. The CDR3 loop reads CASSAPSGNSLNEQFF. In nucleotides, the CDR3 is TGTGCCAGCAGCGCTCCTAGCGGGAATTCCCTTAATGAGCAGTTCTTC. Variable domain in full (rest from reference TRBV9 and TRBJ2-1): DSGVTQTPKHLITATGQRVTLRCSPRSGDLSVYWYQQSLDQGLQFLIQYYNGEERAKGNILERFSAQQFPDLHSELNLSSLELGDSALYFCASSAPSGNSLNEQFFGPGTRLTVL.

The chain has TRBV9 and TRBJ2-1, with D unresolved. There are 14 residues in the CDR3. V was shortened by 0 bases and J by 8 bases, with 12 bases between the two germline ends. The germline V gene encodes CDR1 SGDLS and CDR2 YYNGEE. CDR3: CASSVAAGSDEQFF. The CDR3 nucleotides read TGTGCCAGCAGCGTAGCAGCCGGGTCGGATGAGCAGTTCTTC.

In its sample, this clone was seen once. The J gene is TRBJ2-2, the V gene TRBV9; no reliable D call. There are 15 residues in the CDR3. Trimming cost V 0 bases and J 3 bases, with 9 bases left between them. Germline CDR1 and CDR2: SGDLS and YYNGEE. The CDR3, as DNA: TGTGCCAGCAGCGTAGTGGTGGGGTACACCGGGGAGCTGTTTTTT. Residues: CASSVVVGYTGELFF.

V is TRBV9 and J is TRBJ2-5, with D hard to call. The germline V and J ends were trimmed by 0 bases and 2 bases, with 8 bases remaining between them. The germline gives CDR1 SGDLS, CDR2 YYNGEE. The CDR3 is made up of 14 amino acids. This CDR3 reads CASSVDPGQETQYF. The DNA of the CDR3 is TGTGCCAGCAGCGTAGACCCCGGGCAAGAGACCCAGTACTTC. The whole variable domain, filled in from reference TRBV9 and TRBJ2-5, reads DSGVTQTPKHLITATGQRVTLRCSPRSGDLSVYWYQQSLDQGLQFLIQYYNGEERAKGNILERFSAQQFPDLHSELNLSSLELGDSALYFCASSVDPGQETQYFGPGTRLLVL.

The chain employs TRBV27 and TRBJ1-6; 9 nucleotides agree with TRBD1. Germline loops: CDR1 MNHEY, CDR2 SMNVEV (reference sequence). Trimming removed 0 bases from V and 9 bases from J; junction bases left unmatched: 6. The CDR3 sequence is 16 residues long. In DNA, the CDR3 is TGTGCCAGCAGTTTATCGTTGGGACAGGGAGTTTCACCCCTCCACTTT. Translated: CASSLSLGQGVSPLHF.

The genes are TRBV3-1 (or the pseudogene TRBV3-2) and TRBJ1-2; D might be TRBD1 (5 bases). Germline CDR1 LGHDT, CDR2 YNNKEL (reference sequence). V was pared by 0 bases and J by 8 bases, with 10 bases between. The CDR3 contains 13 residues. The DNA for the CDR3 is TGTGCCAGCAGCCAAGAAGATCAGGGAGGCTACACCTTC. Translated, it gives CASSQEDQGGYTF.

The chain joins TRBV10-3 to TRBJ2-7; TRBD2 matches at 7 bases. Trimming took 8 bases from V and 6 from J; bases not matched to a gene: 13. The germline V gene has CDR1 ENHRY and CDR2 SYGVKD. The CDR3 covers 14 residues. The CDR3, as DNA: TGTGCCATCGGGGCTAGCGGACGTCTTGGCGAGCAGTACTTC. This sequence encodes CAIGASGRLGEQYF.

This chain connects TRBV11-2 to TRBJ2-1, with D maybe TRBD2 (6 bases). Germline V gives CDR1 SGHAT, CDR2 FQNNGV. Between the trimmed V and J ends, which lost 2 bases and 13 bases, there was a span of 15 bases. This CDR3 spans 13 amino acids. The CDR3 loop reads CASSLSSGGNQFF. CDR3 in DNA: TGTGCCAGCAGCTTATCATCAGGAGGGAACCAGTTCTTC. Drawing the rest from reference TRBV11-2 and TRBJ2-1, the complete variable domain is EAGVAQSPRYKIIEKRQSVAFWCNPISGHATLYWYQQILGQGPKLLIQFQNNGVVDDSQLPKDRFSAERLKGVDSTLKIQPAKLEDSAVYLCASSLSSGGNQFFGPGTRLTVL.

This chain uses TRBV6-1 with TRBJ1-2; 8 nucleotides line up with TRBD1. With 3 bases clipped from V and 7 bases from J, the junction kept 4 bases outside the gene matches. The CDR3 is 13 amino acids. Germline CDR1 is MNHNS and CDR2 is SASEGT. The CDR3 loop reads CASSDQDRVGYTF. CDR3 bases: TGTGCCAGCAGTGATCAGGACAGGGTTGGCTACACCTTC.

The chain combines TRBV6-6 with TRBJ1-3; no firm D call. The CDR3 runs to 14 residues. V shed 4 bases and J shed 1 base, with 8 bases lying between them. The germline V gene has CDR1 MNHNY and CDR2 SVGAGI (reference sequence). The CDR3 region has the DNA TGTGCCAGCAGTTCGGGAAAGTCTGGAAACACCATATATTTT. It specifies CASSSGKSGNTIYF.

As for this clone: Other DNA sequences in this sample translate to the same CDR3. The V and J genes are TRBV28 and TRBJ2-7, with no clear D. CDR1 is MDHEN, CDR2 SYDVKM, per germline. V was pared by 5 bases and J by 2 bases, with 7 bases between. The length of the CDR3 is 12 residues. The CDR3 spells CASSGSPYEQYF. CDR3 nucleotide sequence: TGTGCCAGCAGTGGCTCTCCCTACGAGCAGTACTTC.

This clone was seen a single time. CDR3 nucleotide sequence: TGTGCCAGCAGTCCGGAGACCTACAATGAGCAGTTCTTC. Translated, it gives CASSPETYNEQFF. The chain couples TRBV28 to TRBJ2-1; no definite D call. The CDR3 length is 13 residues. The V gene's germline CDR1 is MDHEN and CDR2 SYDVKM. V lost 5 bases, J lost 2 bases, and 7 bases lay in between.

This sequence joins TRBV9 and TRBJ1-6, with a tentative D call TRBD1 (6 bases). There are 14 residues in the CDR3. Trimming took 1 base from V and 5 from J, leaving 7 bases between them. Germline-derived CDR1 and CDR2 are SGDLS and YYNGEE. The CDR3: CASSVQGNNSPLHF. The CDR3 DNA is TGTGCCAGCAGCGTACAGGGGAATAATTCACCCCTCCACTTT.

The chain employs TRBV21-1 and TRBJ2-7; the table assigns TRBD2, which was not confirmed against the DNA. TRBV21-1 is designated a pseudogene. The CDR3 is made up of 17 amino acids. CDR3: CASSGVRLAGRSHEQYF. CDR3 nucleotide sequence: TGTGCCAGCAGCGGTGTGAGGTTAGCGGGGAGGTCCCACGAGCAGTACTTC.

The genes are TRBV18 and TRBJ1-6; D gene uncertain. V was shortened by 2 bases and J by 3 bases, with 8 bases between the two germline ends. The germline gives CDR1 KGHSH, CDR2 LQKENI. CDR3 length: 15 amino acids. CDR3 sequence reads: CASSPGDNYNSPLHF. In nucleotides, the CDR3 is TGTGCCAGCTCACCAGGGGATAACTATAATTCACCCCTCCACTTT.

The rearrangement joins TRBV9 to TRBJ2-1; TRBD2 matches 13 bases. Trimming removed 3 bases from V and 8 bases from J; junction bases left unmatched: 5. Germline lookup yields CDR1 SGDLS and CDR2 YYNGEE. This CDR3 has 15 amino acids. The CDR3 is CASSGTSGRGYEQFF. CDR3 sequence (DNA): TGTGCCAGCAGCGGAACTAGCGGGAGGGGTTATGAGCAGTTCTTC.

The chain couples TRBV7-6 to TRBJ1-5; TRBD1 might be the D (6 bases). V was clipped by 5 bases and J by 2 bases, with 13 bases between them. The length of the CDR3 is 15 residues. Germline values: CDR1 SGHVS, CDR2 FNYEAQ. The DNA for the CDR3 is TGTGCCAGCAGCCGACAGGCCCAAGGCAATCAGCCCCAGCATTTT. This gives the protein CASSRQAQGNQPQHF.

This chain joins TRBV5-4 and TRBJ2-7; D possibly uses TRBD1 or TRBD2 (6 bases each). The CDR3 sequence is 15 residues long. Trimming left V 3 bases short and J 0 bases short, with 13 bases between. Germline values: CDR1 SGHNT, CDR2 YYREEE (reference sequence). The CDR3 coding sequence is TGTGCCAGCAGCTCGGGGGCTCCAAGCTCCTACGAGCAGTACTTC. Protein sequence: CASSSGAPSSYEQYF.

The chain links TRBV15 to TRBJ2-1, with 8 bases fitting TRBD2. The V and J ends lost 7 bases and 6 bases, in that order; junction bases with no gene match: 14. Per the germline V gene, CDR1 is LNHNV and CDR2 is YYDKDF (reference sequence). This CDR3 is 16 amino acids long. CDR3 residues: CATTATGRDLTNEQFF. CDR3 in DNA: TGTGCCACCACCGCGACCGGGAGGGACTTAACCAATGAGCAGTTCTTC.

The CDR3 DNA is TGTGCCAGCCTAAATGGGGTAGCTGGAAACACCATATATTTT. Translation: CASLNGVAGNTIYF. The gene calls are TRBV6-5 and TRBJ1-3; the D is unclear. CDR1 is MNHEY and CDR2 is SVGAGI in the germline V gene. This CDR3 contains 14 residues. The V gene lost 8 bases and the J gene lost 2 bases, with 13 bases spanning the gap.